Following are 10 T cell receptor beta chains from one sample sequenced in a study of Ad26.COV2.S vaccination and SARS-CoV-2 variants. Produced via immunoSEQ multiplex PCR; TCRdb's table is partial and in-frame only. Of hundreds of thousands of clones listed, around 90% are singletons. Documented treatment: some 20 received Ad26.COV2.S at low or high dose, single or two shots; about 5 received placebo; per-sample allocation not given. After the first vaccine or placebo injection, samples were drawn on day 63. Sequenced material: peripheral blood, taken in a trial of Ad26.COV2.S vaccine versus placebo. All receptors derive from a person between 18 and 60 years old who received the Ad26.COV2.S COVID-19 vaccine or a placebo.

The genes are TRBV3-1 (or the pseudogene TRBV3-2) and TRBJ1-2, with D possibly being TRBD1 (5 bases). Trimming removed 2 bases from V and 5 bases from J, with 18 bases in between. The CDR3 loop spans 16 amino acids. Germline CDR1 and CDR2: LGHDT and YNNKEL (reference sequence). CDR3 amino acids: CASSQLGMGVEYGYTF. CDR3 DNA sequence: TGTGCCAGCAGCCAATTAGGGATGGGGGTTGAATATGGCTACACCTTC.

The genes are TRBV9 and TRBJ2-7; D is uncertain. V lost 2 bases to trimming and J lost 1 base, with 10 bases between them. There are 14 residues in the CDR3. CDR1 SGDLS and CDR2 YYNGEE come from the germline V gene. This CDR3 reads CASSVSHGSYEQYF. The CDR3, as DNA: TGTGCCAGCAGCGTCTCTCACGGATCCTACGAGCAGTACTTC.

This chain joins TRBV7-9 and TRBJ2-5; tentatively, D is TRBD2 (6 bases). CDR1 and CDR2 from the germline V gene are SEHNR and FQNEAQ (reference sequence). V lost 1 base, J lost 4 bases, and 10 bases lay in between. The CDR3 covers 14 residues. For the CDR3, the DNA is TGTGCCAGCAGCTTAGTCCGGAGGGGAGAGACCCAGTACTTC. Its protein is CASSLVRRGETQYF.

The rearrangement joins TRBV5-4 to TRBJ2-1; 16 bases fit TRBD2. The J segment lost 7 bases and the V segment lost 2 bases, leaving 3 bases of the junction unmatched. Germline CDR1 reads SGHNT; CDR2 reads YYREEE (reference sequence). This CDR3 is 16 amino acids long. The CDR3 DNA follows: TGTGCCAGCAGCTTCGGGACTAGCGGGGGGGCAAATGAGCAGTTCTTC. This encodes CASSFGTSGGANEQFF.

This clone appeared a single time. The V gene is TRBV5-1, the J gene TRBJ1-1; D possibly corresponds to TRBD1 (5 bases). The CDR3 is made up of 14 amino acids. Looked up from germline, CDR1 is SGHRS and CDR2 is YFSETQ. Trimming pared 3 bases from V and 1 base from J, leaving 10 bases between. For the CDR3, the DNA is TGCGCCAGCAGCTCCCAGGGTACGAACACTGAAGCTTTCTTT. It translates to CASSSQGTNTEAFF.

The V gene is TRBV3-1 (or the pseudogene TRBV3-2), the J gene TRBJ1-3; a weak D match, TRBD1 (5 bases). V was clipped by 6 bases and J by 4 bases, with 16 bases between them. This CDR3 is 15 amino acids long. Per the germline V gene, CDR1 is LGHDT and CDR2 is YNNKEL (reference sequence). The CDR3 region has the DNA TGTGCCAGCAGTCAATCTTCAGGGTCGGGAAACACCATATATTTT. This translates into CASSQSSGSGNTIYF.

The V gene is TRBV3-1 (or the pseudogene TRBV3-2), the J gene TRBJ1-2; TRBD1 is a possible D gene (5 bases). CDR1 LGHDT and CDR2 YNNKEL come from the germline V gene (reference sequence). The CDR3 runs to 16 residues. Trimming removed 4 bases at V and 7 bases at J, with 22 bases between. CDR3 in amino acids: CASSPKIGGSMGGYTF. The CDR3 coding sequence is TGTGCCAGCAGCCCCAAGATCGGGGGGAGTATGGGTGGCTACACCTTC.

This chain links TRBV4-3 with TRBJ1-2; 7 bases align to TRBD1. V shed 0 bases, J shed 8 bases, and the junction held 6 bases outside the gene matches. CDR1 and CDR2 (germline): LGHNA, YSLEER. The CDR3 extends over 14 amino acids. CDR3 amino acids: CASSQEGVGGGYTF. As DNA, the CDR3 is TGCGCCAGCAGCCAAGAGGGGGTAGGGGGCGGCTACACCTTC.

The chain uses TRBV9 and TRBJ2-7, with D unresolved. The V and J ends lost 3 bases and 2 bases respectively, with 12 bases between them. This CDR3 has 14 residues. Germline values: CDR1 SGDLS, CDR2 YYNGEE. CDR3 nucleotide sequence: TGTGCCAGCAGCGCGACTGGGGATACCTACGAGCAGTACTTC. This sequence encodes CASSATGDTYEQYF. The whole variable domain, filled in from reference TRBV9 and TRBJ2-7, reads DSGVTQTPKHLITATGQRVTLRCSPRSGDLSVYWYQQSLDQGLQFLIQYYNGEERAKGNILERFSAQQFPDLHSELNLSSLELGDSALYFCASSATGDTYEQYFGPGTRLTVT.

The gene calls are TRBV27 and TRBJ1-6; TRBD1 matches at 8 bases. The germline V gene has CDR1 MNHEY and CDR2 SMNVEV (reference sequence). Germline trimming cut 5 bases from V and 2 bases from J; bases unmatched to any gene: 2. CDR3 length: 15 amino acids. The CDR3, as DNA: TGTGCCAGCAGTCCAGGGGGCACCTATAATTCACCCCTCCACTTT. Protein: CASSPGGTYNSPLHF.